Detailed here is one T cell receptor (beta chain). This clonotype appeared many times. Its antigen is still unknown. Base qualities are not recorded, but no much larger clone differs from it by a single base. Here V drops 2 bases and J drops 4 bases, and the junction holds 12 bases not matched to any gene. The CDR3 spans 17 residues, from the cysteine through the phenylalanine. Only the CDR3 region is kept as DNA, spanning 51 bases read in frame from base 1. The germline V gene (reference sequence) provides CDR1 SGHKS and CDR2 YYEKEE. Receptors were amplified or captured by 5' RACE. Sequencing took place on a NextSeq 500. To allow correction of PCR and sequencing errors, the TCR library protocol tagged every TCR cDNA molecule with a unique molecular identifier. The published analysis was carried out like this. Decombinator tools were used for TCR identification, UMI-based error correction and CDR3 extraction. Expanded TCRs were defined as those above a frequency of 2 per 1,000, corresponding to the top 1% of the tumor frequency distribution. Renyi diversity was calculated using the R vegan package after each repertoire was subsampled 100 times to 5,000 TCRs. CDR3 similarity networks were built from amino acid triplet string-kernel similarity, with CDR3s being connected when pairwise similarity was above 0.82. In TCRdb, the public reads were trimmed at Q25 with fastp and aligned with MiXCR, with productive beta chains retained. Rows with a matching CDR3 protein are joined into one entry that keeps the most common DNA and genes. TCRdb, not the original authors, processed these V and J calls. Here the sample has some 100,000 distinct CDR3 sequences; less than 15% occur a single time. About two fifths of the sample goes to the ten largest clones.

This specimen's time point label, interpreted: sample taken at primary tumor resection. Donors were 65 to 85 patients with early-stage, untreated non-small cell lung cancer from the lung TRACERx cohort. Whole RNA extracted from tumor and nontumor lung tissue, or from cryopreserved PBMC samples, was used for TCR sequencing without cell sorting. Only patients with enough RNA available from two or more tumor regions were chosen for TCR sequencing. This specimen comes from a study of spatial heterogeneity in lung cancer (dated by TCRdb to 2018 to 2020). About the investigation overall: Beta-chain transcripts were consistently detected in greater numbers than alpha-chain transcripts, which likely reflected higher beta-chain transcript abundance. In the raw uncorrected reads, each unique combination of TCR and UMI appeared more than ten times on average. TCR alpha and beta repertoires were quantitatively compared across multiple tumor regions, matched nontumor lung and blood in non-small cell lung cancer. The study linked features of the TCR repertoire to counts of nonsynonymous mutations, which were determined by whole-exome sequencing of tumor tissue. At surgery, both alpha and beta chains were TCR-sequenced in under 250 tumor regions, fewer than 85 matched nontumor lung samples and over 50 PBMC samples.

Broad study findings and their caveats: Confirming at a functional level the hypothesis that regional TCRs recognize regional mutations was considered to require additional single-cell paired TCR alpha and beta sequencing. Ubiquitous expanded tumor TCRs showed up in blood more often at tumor resection than at routine follow-up.

The chain joins TRBV5-5 to TRBJ1-1; 9 middle bases align to TRBD1. The sample in question was PBMCs, obtained at surgery. This sequence originates from a male donor with early-stage non-small cell lung cancer. The CDR3 in this case is CASSLGSPGTGTTEAFF. Read as DNA, the sequence is TGTGCCAGCAGCTTAGGCAGTCCCGGGACAGGGACCACTGAAGCTTTCTTT. The CDR3 plus the reference TRBV5-5 and TRBJ1-1 genes for the other parts give the full variable domain: DAGVTQSPTHLIKTRGQQVTLRCSPISGHKSVSWYQQVLGQGPQFIFQYYEKEERGRGNFPDRFSARQFPNYSSELNVNALLLGDSALYLCASSLGSPGTGTTEAFFGQGTRLTVV.